The 8 T cell receptor beta chains below come from one sample, sequenced in a study of cytomegalovirus exposure and HLA in healthy donors. Researchers ran the PCR with 60 Vbeta and 13 Jbeta primers. The protocol was immunoSEQ multiplex PCR, while the TCRdb copy is restricted to in-frame clones and leaves out a portion. The sample has over 150,000 clones, 75% to 90% seen once. The sequenced sample consisted of PBMCs. These TCRs come from a boy aged 2-9 years in good health and CMV-seronegative.

V gene TRBV5-3 combines with J gene TRBJ2-2, with 10 nucleotides matching TRBD2. TRBV5-3 carries the ORF label, with uncertain function. The CDR3 has 14 amino acids. V lost 8 bases to trimming and J lost 5 bases; unmatched junction nucleotides: 6. The CDR3 here is CASAGTSVTGELFF. CDR3 nucleotides: TGTGCCAGCGCCGGGACTAGCGTAACCGGGGAGCTGTTTTTT.

This clone was seen a handful of times. The chain recombines TRBV6-5 with TRBJ1-5; D might be TRBD1 (5 bases). The germline V and J ends were trimmed by 2 bases and 10 bases, with 12 bases remaining between them. Germline V CDR1 and CDR2: MNHEY, SVGAGI. This CDR3 contains 13 residues. As DNA, the CDR3 is TGTGCCAGCAGTTACGACAGCGGGAGACCCCAGCATTTT. Its protein product is CASSYDSGRPQHF.

This clone was picked up a small number of times. One end of the junction varies from germline; a read error may be responsible. The chain links TRBV13 to TRBJ2-1; 9 bases fit TRBD2. The CDR3 is 14 amino acids. Per germline, CDR1 PRHDT and CDR2 FYEKMQ (reference sequence). CDR3 sequence reads: CASRLAGVVNEQFF. CDR3 nucleotide sequence: TGTGCCAGCAGGTTAGCGGGAGTGGTGAATGAGCAGTTCTTC.

The chain carries TRBV7-8 and TRBJ1-1, with D possibly matching TRBD1 (6 bases). From germline, CDR1 is SGHVS and CDR2 FQNEAQ. Trimming removed 1 base from V and 8 bases from J, with 11 bases in between. The CDR3 runs to 13 residues. CDR3 protein: CASSLGAQGEAFF. In nucleotides, the CDR3 is TGTGCCAGCAGCTTAGGGGCACAGGGAGAAGCTTTCTTT.

The rearrangement links TRBV27 to TRBJ1-1; D unresolved. Germline CDR1 is MNHEY and CDR2 is SMNVEV (reference sequence). V lost 6 bases and J lost 4, with 15 bases in between. The CDR3 length is 14 residues. The CDR3 DNA follows: TGTGCCAGCAGGCCCGAGGCAGACCGCACTGAAGCTTTCTTT. It codes for CASRPEADRTEAFF.

This clone was seen just once. The rearrangement joins TRBV7-6 to TRBJ2-5; no reliable D call. The CDR3 extends over 14 amino acids. V shed 5 bases and J shed 2 bases, with 12 bases lying between them. Germline CDR1 reads SGHVS; CDR2 reads FNYEAQ. For the CDR3, the DNA is TGTGCCAGCAGCCCCTACTCCCCACAAGAGACCCAGTACTTC. This sequence encodes CASSPYSPQETQYF. Full variable domain (outside the CDR3, taken from reference TRBV7-6 and TRBJ2-5): GAGVSQSPRYKVTKRGQDVALRCDPISGHVSLYWYRQALGQGPEFLTYFNYEAQQDKSGLPNDRFSAERPEGSISTLTIQRTEQRDSAMYRCASSPYSPQETQYFGPGTRLLVL.

On this clone: A junction end diverges from the germline sequence, so it may reflect a read error. The CDR3 is CASSPRRDTFSF. For the CDR3, the DNA is TGTGCCAGCAGCCCACGAAGGGACACATTCAGCTTC. The chain combines TRBV7-2 with TRBJ1-2; a weak D match, TRBD1 (6 bases). CDR1 SGHTA and CDR2 FQGNSA come from the germline V gene. CDR3 length: 12 amino acids.

The chain combines TRBV5-6 with TRBJ1-1, with 9 bases that match TRBD1. From germline, CDR1 is SGHDT and CDR2 YYEEEE. The CDR3 is 14 amino acids. Germline trimming cut 2 bases from V and 5 bases from J; bases unmatched to any gene: 4. CDR3 region: CASSFGTGMTEAFF. The CDR3 DNA is TGTGCCAGCAGCTTTGGGACAGGGATGACTGAAGCTTTCTTT.